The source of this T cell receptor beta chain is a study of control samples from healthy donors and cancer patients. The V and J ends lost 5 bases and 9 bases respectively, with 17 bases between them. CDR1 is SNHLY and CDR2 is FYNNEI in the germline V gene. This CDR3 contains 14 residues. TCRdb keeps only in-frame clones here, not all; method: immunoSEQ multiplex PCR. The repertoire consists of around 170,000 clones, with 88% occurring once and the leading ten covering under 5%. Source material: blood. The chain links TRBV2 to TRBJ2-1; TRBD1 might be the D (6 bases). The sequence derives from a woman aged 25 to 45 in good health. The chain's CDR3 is CASSLINRAGEQFF. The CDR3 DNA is TGTGCCAGCAGTCTTATAAACAGGGCCGGTGAGCAGTTCTTC.